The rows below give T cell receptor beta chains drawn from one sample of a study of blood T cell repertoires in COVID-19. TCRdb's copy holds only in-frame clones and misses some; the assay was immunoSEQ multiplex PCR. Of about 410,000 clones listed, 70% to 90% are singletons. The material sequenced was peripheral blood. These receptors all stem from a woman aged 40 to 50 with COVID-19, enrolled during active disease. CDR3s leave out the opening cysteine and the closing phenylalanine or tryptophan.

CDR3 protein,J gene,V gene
ASSPTEGDSPLH,TRBJ1-6,TRBV18
ASSIGPNPTNEKLF,TRBJ1-4,TRBV19
ASSLGAAYGYT,TRBJ1-2,TRBV28
ASSPGGTGNYGYT,TRBJ1-2,TRBV7-2
ASSYGLAGDNTDTQY,TRBJ2-3,TRBV5-1
ASSFSSAQETQY,TRBJ2-5,TRBV5-4
AISGTDIGELF,TRBJ2-2,TRBV10-3
ASSRLAGGLNTGELF,TRBJ2-2,TRBV6-4
AWSVLTVNEKLF,TRBJ1-4,TRBV30
ASSYRSGGIKNIQY,TRBJ2-4,TRBV6-2/TRBV6-3
ASSLYGLGQPQH,TRBJ1-5,TRBV5-6
ASSPGGGTDTQY,TRBJ2-3,TRBV5-1
ASIPSGTVSTGELF,TRBJ2-2,TRBV10-2
ASSAFLAGAYEQY,TRBJ2-7,TRBV19
ASRTDNLLNQPQH,TRBJ1-5,TRBV19
ASSRTSGKPSDTQY,TRBJ2-3,TRBV3-1/TRBV3-2
ASSLWGAGELF,TRBJ2-2,TRBV5-4
ASRGASSYNEQF,TRBJ2-1,TRBV28
ASSYGMEGFYEQY,TRBJ2-7,TRBV6-2/TRBV6-3
ASSLGTSGSRLETQY,TRBJ2-5,TRBV7-2
ASSQRQGVWGGTEAF,TRBJ1-1,TRBV3-1/TRBV3-2
AISEVSSGGTDTQY,TRBJ2-3,TRBV10-3
ASSDATGGFPPEAF,TRBJ1-1,TRBV2
ASSVVAGLALH,TRBJ1-6,TRBV9
ASKPGHYMNTEAF,TRBJ1-1,TRBV3-1/TRBV3-2
ASSFRVSSGNTIY,TRBJ1-3,TRBV7-2
ASSLPGVTEAF,TRBJ1-1,TRBV14
ASSPRGHNEQF,TRBJ2-1,TRBV18
ASSLRSQRALNSPLH,TRBJ1-6,TRBV18
ASSRLAGGPLKDTQY,TRBJ2-3,TRBV28
ASSVVPSRFYEQY,TRBJ2-7,TRBV9
ASSLGLSNEQF,TRBJ2-1,TRBV28
ASSSTRTGGGYGYT,TRBJ1-2,TRBV28
ASSQDPRTAGRATNEKLF,TRBJ1-4,TRBV4-3
ASSRKAGRVLSYNEQF,TRBJ2-1,TRBV18
ASTTVGAYSNQPQH,TRBJ1-5,TRBV19
ASSMDRVTYEQY,TRBJ2-7,TRBV4-1
ASSYWEGSYGYT,TRBJ1-2,TRBV6-5
ASTSLRAGANVLT,TRBJ2-6,TRBV7-2
ASSFIAYEQY,TRBJ2-7,TRBV12-3/TRBV12-4
ASSQGPPSYEQY,TRBJ2-7,TRBV6-5
ASSLDREVGQPQH,TRBJ1-5,TRBV11-2
ASSQPAGRITDTQY,TRBJ2-3,TRBV4-2
ASSPPGDANQPQH,TRBJ1-5,TRBV7-2
ASSQEEDRGAHDLDGYT,TRBJ1-2,TRBV4-1
SARGQTATNEKLF,TRBJ1-4,TRBV29-1
ASSQDFSGSYNEQF,TRBJ2-1,TRBV3-1/TRBV3-2
ASSLGGSYGYT,TRBJ1-2,TRBV28
ASKTGLLNSPLH,TRBJ1-6,TRBV19
ASSPRQPYGYT,TRBJ1-2,TRBV28
ASSSPTGVNTEAF,TRBJ1-1,TRBV6-5